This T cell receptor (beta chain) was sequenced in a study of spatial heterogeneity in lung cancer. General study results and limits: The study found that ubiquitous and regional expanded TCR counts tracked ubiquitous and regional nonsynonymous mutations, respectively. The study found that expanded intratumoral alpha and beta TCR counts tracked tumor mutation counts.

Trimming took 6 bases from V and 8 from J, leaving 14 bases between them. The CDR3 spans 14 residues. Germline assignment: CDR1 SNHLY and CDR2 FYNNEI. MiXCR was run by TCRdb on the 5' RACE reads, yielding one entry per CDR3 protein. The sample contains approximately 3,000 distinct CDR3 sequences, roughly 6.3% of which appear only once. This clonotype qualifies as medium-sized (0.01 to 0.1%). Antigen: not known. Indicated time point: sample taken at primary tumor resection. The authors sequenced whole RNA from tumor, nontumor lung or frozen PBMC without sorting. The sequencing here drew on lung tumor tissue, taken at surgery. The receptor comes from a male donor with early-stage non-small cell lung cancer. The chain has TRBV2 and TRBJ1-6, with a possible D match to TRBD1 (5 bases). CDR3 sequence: CASRTSGIDSPLHF. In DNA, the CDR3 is TGTGCCAGCAGGACCTCAGGGATCGATTCACCCCTCCACTTT.